This T cell receptor beta chain emerged from a study of radiotherapy plus CTLA-4 blockade in lung cancer. General study points: Reported findings show early blood T cell clone dynamics, with interferon-beta, best predicted response.

Method: immunoSEQ multiplex PCR; TCRdb's copy keeps in-frame clones and lacks some. Of roughly 130,000 clones listed, 90% are singletons. As to this clone: Its antigen is unidentified.

Trimming stripped 3 bases from V and 6 bases from J, with 8 bases between. From germline, CDR1 is SGDLS and CDR2 YYNGEE. The CDR3 spans 12 residues. The chain employs TRBV9 and TRBJ2-3; D gene unclear. This receptor was obtained from a human donor with non-small cell lung cancer that progressed on radiotherapy plus ipilimumab. Sample: peripheral blood, taken from a patient treated with radiotherapy plus ipilimumab. The CDR3 region has the DNA TGTGCCAGCAGCGCCGTCGGGGATACGCAGTATTTT. Translation gives CASSAVGDTQYF.